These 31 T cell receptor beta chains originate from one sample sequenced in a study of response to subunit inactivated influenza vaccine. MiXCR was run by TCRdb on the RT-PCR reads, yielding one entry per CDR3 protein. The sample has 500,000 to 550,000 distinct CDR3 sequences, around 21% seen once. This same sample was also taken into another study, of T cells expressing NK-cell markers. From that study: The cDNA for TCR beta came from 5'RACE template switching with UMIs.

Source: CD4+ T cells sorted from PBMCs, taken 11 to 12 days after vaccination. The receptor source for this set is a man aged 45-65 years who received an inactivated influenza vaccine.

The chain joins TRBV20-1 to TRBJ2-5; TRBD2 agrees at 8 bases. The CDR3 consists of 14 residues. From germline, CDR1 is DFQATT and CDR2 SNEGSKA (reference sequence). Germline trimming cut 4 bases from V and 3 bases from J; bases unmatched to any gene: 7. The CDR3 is CSATSGGAEETQYF. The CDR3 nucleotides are TGCAGTGCTACCTCCGGGGGGGCCGAAGAGACCCAGTACTTC.

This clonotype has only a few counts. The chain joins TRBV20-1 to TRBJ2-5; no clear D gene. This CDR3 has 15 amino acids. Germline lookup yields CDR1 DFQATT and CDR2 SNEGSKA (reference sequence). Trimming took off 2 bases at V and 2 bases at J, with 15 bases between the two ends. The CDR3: CSARPPALRQETQYF. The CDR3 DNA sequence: TGCAGTGCTAGACCCCCGGCACTACGACAAGAGACCCAGTACTTC.

CDR3 sequence: CASSPDGGSQTLTDTQYF. The CDR3 DNA reads as TGTGCCAGCAGCCCGGACGGGGGGAGCCAAACTCTCACAGATACGCAGTATTTT. The chain joins TRBV11-2 to TRBJ2-3; 7 nucleotides line up with TRBD2. Germline V lookup: CDR1 SGHAT, CDR2 FQNNGV. This CDR3 spans 18 amino acids. The trim removed 5 bases at V and 2 bases at J, leaving 16 bases unmatched.

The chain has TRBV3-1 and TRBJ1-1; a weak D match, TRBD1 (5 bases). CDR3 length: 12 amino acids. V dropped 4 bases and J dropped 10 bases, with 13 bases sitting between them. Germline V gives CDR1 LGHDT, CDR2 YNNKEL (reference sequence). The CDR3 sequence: CASSRQGESAFF. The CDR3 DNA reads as TGTGCCAGCAGCCGCCAGGGAGAATCAGCTTTCTTT.

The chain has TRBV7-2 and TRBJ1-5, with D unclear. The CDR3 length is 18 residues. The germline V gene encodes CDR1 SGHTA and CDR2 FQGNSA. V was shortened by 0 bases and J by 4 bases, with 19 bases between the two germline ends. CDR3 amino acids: CASSLARPVGRPNQPQHF. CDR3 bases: TGTGCCAGCAGCTTAGCTCGGCCTGTTGGCAGACCAAATCAGCCCCAGCATTTT.

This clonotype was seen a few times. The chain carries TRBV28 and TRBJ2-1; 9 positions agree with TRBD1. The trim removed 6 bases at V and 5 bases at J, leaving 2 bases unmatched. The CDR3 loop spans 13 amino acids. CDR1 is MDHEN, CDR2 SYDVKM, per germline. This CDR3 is CASRWDRDNEQFF. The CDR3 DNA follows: TGTGCCAGCAGGTGGGACAGGGACAATGAGCAGTTCTTC.

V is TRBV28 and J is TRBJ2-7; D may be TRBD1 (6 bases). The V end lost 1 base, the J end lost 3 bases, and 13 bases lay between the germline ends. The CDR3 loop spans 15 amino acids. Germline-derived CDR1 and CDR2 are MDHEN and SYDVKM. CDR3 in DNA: TGTGCCAGCAGTTTATCAGGGGATGGAGACTACGAGCAGTACTTC. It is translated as CASSLSGDGDYEQYF.

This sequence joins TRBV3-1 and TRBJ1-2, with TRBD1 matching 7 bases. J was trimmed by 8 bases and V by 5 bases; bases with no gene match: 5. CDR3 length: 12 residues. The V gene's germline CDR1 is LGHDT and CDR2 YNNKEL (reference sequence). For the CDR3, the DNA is TGTGCCAGCAGCAAGACAGGGCTCGGCTACACCTTC. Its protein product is CASSKTGLGYTF.

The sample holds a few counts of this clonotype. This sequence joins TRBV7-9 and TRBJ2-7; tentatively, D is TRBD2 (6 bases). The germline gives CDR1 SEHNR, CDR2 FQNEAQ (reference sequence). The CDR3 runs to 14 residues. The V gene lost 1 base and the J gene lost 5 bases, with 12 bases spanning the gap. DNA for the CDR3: TGTGCCAGCAGCTTAGGTGGAGGCGGGGACGAGCAGTACTTC. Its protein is CASSLGGGGDEQYF. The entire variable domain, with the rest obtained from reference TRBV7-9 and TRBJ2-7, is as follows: DTGVSQNPRHKITKRGQNVTFRCDPISEHNRLYWYRQTLGQGPEFLTYFQNEAQLEKSRLLSDRFSAERPKGSFSTLEIQRTEQGDSAMYLCASSLGGGGDEQYFGPGTRLTVT.

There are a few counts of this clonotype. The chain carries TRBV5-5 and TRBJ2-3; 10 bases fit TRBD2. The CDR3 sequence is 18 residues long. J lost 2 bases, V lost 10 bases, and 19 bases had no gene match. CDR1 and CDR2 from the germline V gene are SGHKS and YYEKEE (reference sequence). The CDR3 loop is CAATGVEREGKYTDTQYF. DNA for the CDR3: TGTGCCGCAACCGGGGTGGAGCGGGAGGGAAAGTACACAGATACGCAGTATTTT.

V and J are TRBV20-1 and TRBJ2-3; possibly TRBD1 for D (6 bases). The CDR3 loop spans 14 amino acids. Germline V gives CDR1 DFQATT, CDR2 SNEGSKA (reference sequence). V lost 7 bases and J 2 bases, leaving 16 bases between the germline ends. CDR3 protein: CSGRGRDNTDTQYF. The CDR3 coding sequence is TGCAGTGGGCGAGGTCGGGACAACACAGATACGCAGTATTTT.

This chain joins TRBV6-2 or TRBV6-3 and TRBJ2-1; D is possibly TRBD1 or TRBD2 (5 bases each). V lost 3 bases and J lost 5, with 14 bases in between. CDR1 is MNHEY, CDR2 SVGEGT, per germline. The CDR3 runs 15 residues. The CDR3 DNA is TGTGCCAGCAGTTATGGGGGTAACAAAAACAATGAGCAGTTCTTC. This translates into CASSYGGNKNNEQFF.

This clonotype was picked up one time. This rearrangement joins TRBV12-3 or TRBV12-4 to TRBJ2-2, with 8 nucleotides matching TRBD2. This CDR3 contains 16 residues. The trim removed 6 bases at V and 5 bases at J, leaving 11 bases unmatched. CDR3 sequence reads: CASRDPGGPRTGELFF. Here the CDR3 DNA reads TGTGCCAGCAGGGATCCGGGGGGGCCCCGAACCGGGGAGCTGTTTTTT.

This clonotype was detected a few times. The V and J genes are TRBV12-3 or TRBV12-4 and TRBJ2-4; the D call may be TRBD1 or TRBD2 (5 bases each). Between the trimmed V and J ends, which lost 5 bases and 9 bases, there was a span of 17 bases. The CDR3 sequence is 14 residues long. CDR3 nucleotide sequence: TGTGCCAGCAGTCTTGGGGGTGGGATAACCATTCAGTACTTC. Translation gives CASSLGGGITIQYF.

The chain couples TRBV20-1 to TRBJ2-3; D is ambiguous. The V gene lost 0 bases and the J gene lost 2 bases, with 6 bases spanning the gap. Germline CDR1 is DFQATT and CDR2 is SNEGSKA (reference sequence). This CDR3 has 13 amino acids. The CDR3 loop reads CSAREHSTDTQYF. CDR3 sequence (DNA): TGCAGTGCTAGAGAGCACTCCACAGATACGCAGTATTTT.

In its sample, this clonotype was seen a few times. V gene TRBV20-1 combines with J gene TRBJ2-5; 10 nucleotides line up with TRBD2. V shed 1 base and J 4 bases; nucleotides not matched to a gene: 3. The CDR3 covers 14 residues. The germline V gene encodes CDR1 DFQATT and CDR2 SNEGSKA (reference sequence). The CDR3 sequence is CSARVTSGVETQYF. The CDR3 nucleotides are TGCAGTGCTAGAGTCACTAGCGGGGTAGAGACCCAGTACTTC.

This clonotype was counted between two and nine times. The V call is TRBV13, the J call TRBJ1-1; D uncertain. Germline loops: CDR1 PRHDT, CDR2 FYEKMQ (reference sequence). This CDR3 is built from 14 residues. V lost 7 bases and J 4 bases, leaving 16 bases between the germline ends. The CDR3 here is CASTRIGPGTEAFF. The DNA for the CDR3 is TGTGCCAGCACCAGGATAGGACCTGGCACTGAAGCTTTCTTT.

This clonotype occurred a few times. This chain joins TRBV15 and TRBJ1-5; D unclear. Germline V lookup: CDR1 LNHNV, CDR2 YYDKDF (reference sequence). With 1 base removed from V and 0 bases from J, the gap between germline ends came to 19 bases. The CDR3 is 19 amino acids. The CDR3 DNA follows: TGTGCCACCAGCAGAGTAGGCAGATCTCGGCCTCATAGCAATCAGCCCCAGCATTTT. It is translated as CATSRVGRSRPHSNQPQHF.

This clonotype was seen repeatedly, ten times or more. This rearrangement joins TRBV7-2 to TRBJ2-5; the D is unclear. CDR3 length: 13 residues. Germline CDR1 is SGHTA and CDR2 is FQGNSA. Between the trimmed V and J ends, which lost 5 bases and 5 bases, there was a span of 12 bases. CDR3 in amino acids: CASSQNVIETQYF. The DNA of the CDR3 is TGTGCCAGCAGCCAGAACGTAATTGAGACCCAGTACTTC.

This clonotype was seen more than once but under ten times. The CDR3 region is CASSVAGGSVTEAFF. The CDR3 DNA reads as TGTGCCAGCAGCGTAGCCGGGGGGAGCGTCACTGAAGCTTTCTTT. The rearrangement uses TRBV9 and TRBJ1-1; possibly TRBD1 for D (5 bases). Germline CDR1 and CDR2: SGDLS and YYNGEE. V was cut by 0 bases and J by 4 bases, with 13 bases left in between. This CDR3 has 15 residues. Full variable domain (rest looked up from reference TRBV9 and TRBJ1-1): DSGVTQTPKHLITATGQRVTLRCSPRSGDLSVYWYQQSLDQGLQFLIQYYNGEERAKGNILERFSAQQFPDLHSELNLSSLELGDSALYFCASSVAGGSVTEAFFGQGTRLTVV.

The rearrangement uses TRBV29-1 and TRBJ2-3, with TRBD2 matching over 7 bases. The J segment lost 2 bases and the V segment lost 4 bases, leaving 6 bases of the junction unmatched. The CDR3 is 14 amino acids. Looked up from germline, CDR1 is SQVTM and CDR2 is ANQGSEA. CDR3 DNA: TGCAGCGTTGGCCACGGGGGGTTCACAGATACGCAGTATTTT. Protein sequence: CSVGHGGFTDTQYF.

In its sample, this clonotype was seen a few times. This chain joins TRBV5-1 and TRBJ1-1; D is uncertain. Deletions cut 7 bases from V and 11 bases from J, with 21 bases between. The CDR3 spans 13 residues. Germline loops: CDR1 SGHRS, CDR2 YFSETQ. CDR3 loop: CASRAENGLWAFF. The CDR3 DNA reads TGCGCCAGCCGAGCGGAAAACGGCTTATGGGCTTTCTTT.

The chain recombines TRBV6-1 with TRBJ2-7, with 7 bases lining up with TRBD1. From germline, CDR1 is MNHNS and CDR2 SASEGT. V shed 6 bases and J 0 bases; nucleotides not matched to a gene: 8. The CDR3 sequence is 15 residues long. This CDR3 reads CASRPRTGSSYEQYF. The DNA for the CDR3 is TGTGCCAGCAGGCCTCGGACAGGTAGCTCCTACGAGCAGTACTTC.

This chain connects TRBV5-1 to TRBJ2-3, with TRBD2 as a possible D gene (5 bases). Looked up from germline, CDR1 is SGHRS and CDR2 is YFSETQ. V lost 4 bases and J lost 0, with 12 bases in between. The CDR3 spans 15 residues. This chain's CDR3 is CASSAGGLSTDTQYF. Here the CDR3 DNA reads TGCGCCAGCAGCGCCGGCGGGCTAAGCACAGATACGCAGTATTTT.

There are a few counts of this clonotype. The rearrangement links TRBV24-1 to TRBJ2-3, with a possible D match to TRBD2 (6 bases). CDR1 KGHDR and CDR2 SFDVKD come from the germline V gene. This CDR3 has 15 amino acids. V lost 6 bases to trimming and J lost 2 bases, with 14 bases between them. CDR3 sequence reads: CATSNPAGYTDTQYF. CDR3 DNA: TGTGCCACCAGTAACCCGGCGGGATACACAGATACGCAGTATTTT.

CDR3: CASKRSISNQPQHF. The CDR3 nucleotides are TGTGCCAGCAAACGGTCAATCAGCAATCAGCCCCAGCATTTT. The rearrangement links TRBV2 to TRBJ1-5; D unresolved. The CDR3 length is 14 residues. Trimming shortened V by 7 bases and J by 1 base, and 11 bases separated the two germline ends. CDR1 and CDR2 from the germline V gene are SNHLY and FYNNEI.

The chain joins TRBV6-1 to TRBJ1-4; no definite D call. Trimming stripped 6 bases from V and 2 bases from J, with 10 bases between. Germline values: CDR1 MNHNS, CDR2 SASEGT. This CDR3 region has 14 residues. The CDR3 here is CASRRSNTNEKLFF. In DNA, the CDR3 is TGTGCCAGCAGGCGATCAAATACTAATGAAAAACTGTTTTTT.

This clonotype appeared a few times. The chain's CDR3 is CASRPTGGASDTGELFF. CDR3 DNA sequence: TGTGCCAGCAGACCTACAGGGGGCGCGTCGGATACCGGGGAGCTGTTTTTT. The chain has TRBV7-3 and TRBJ2-2, with 9 bases matching TRBD1. The CDR3 runs to 17 residues. CDR1 and CDR2 from the germline V gene are SGHTA and FQGTGA. The V gene end was trimmed by 6 bases and the J gene end by 5 bases; junction bases not matched to a gene: 13.

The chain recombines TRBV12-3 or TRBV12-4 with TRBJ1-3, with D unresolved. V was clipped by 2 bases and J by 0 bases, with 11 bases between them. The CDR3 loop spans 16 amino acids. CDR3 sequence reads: CASSLNSRPSGNTIYF. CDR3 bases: TGTGCCAGCAGTTTAAACAGCAGACCCTCTGGAAACACCATATATTTT.

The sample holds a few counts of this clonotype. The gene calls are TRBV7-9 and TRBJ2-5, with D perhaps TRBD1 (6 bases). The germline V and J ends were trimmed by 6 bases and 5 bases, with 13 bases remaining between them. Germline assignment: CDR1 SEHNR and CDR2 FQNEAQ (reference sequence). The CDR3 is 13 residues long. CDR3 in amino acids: CASSTTGLETQYF. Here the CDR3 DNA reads TGTGCCAGCAGTACTACAGGGCTGGAGACCCAGTACTTC.

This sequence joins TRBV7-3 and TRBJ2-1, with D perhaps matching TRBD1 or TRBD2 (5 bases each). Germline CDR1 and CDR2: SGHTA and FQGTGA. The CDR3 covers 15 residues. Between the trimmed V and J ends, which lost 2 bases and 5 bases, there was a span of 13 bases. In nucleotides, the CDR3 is TGTGCCAGCAGCTTAGATGGGACCCCGAACAATGAGCAGTTCTTC. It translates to CASSLDGTPNNEQFF.